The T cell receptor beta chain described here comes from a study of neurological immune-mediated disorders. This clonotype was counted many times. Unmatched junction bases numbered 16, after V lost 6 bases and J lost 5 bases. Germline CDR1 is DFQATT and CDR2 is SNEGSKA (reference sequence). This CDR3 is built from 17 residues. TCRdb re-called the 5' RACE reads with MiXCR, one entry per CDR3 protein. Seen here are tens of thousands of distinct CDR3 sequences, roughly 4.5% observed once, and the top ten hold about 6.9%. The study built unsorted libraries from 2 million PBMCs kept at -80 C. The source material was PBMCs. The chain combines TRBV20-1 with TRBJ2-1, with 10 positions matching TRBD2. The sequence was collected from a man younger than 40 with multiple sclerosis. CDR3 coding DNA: TGCAGTGCCAGAACGCCCCCTTTAGCGGGGGGTCACAATGAGCAGTTCTTC. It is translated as CSARTPPLAGGHNEQFF.